This is a list of T cell receptor beta chains from one sample in a study of blood T cell repertoires in COVID-19. The protocol was immunoSEQ multiplex PCR, while the TCRdb copy is restricted to in-frame clones and leaves out a portion. The data hold 350,000 to 450,000 clones, with more than 75% observed a single time. What was sequenced was PBMCs or T cells enriched from blood (not recorded which). These receptors originate from a man aged 35 to 55 in a cohort exposed to, infected with or recovered from COVID-19 (not recorded which). Each CDR3 is given with its conserved first and last residue. The D gene is left open where the match is weak. For some rows the clone size is stated as once, few or many, or as a class when expanded; others skip it.

TRBJ1-1 | . | TRBD1 | TRBV4-2 | TGTGCCAGCAGCAGTAACAGGGGGAGGACTGAAGCTTTCTTT | CASSSNRGRTEAFF
TRBJ2-1 | . | . | TRBV12-1 | TGTGCCAGCAGCTCCCCACTAGCGGGAGTTGGTCGGGGTCGTCGGGATGAGCAGTTCTTC | CASSSPLAGVGRGRRDEQFF
TRBJ1-6 | . | . | TRBV27 | TGTGCCAGCAGTAAGTCGCAGGGTGGTTCACCCCTCCACTTT | CASSKSQGGSPLHF
TRBJ2-1 | . | TRBD2 | TRBV5-1 | TGCGCCAGCAGCCTACCGACTAGCGGGACGTACAATGAGCAGTTCTTC | CASSLPTSGTYNEQFF
TRBJ1-6 | . | TRBD1 | TRBV7-2 | TGTGCCAGCAGCTTAGAGGGACAGGGATACTATAATTCACCCCTCCACTTT | CASSLEGQGYYNSPLHF
TRBJ1-5 | . | TRBD1 | TRBV6-1 | TGTGCCAGCAGTGACAGGGGGAATCAGCCCCAGCATTTT | CASSDRGNQPQHF
TRBJ2-5 | . | TRBD2 | TRBV4-1 | TGCGCCAGCAGCCAAGATCCCAGCGGGAAGGGGACCCAGTACTTC | CASSQDPSGKGTQYF
TRBJ2-7 | . | TRBD2 | TRBV3-1/TRBV3-2 | TGTGCCAGCAGCCAGGGACTAGCGGAGGGATACGAGCAGTACTTC | CASSQGLAEGYEQYF
TRBJ2-7 | . | TRBD2 | TRBV6-5 | TGTGCCAGTAAGGGTCTAGCGGGAGTTAGCGAGCAGTACTTC | CASKGLAGVSEQYF
TRBJ2-7 | . | . | TRBV10-3 | TGTGCCATCACTAGCGAGCCCCTACGAGGGCAGTACTTC | CAITSEPLRGQYF
TRBJ2-7 | . | TRBD1 | TRBV18 | TGTGCCAGCTCACGAACTCAACAGGGGGTCCTCTACGAGCAGTACTTC | CASSRTQQGVLYEQYF
TRBJ2-7 | . | TRBD2 | TRBV30 | TGTGCCTGCAAACTCCCGGGACTAGCGGGTTCCTACGAGCAGTACTTC | CACKLPGLAGSYEQYF
TRBJ2-7 | few | . | TRBV4-2 | TGTGCCAGCAGCCAAGGGGAATACCGGGACTACGAGCAGTACTTC | CASSQGEYRDYEQYF
TRBJ2-1 | many | . | TRBV6-4 | TGTGCCAGCAGTGACGAGGAACAAAATGAGCAGTTCTTC | CASSDEEQNEQFF
TRBJ1-2 | . | . | TRBV7-9 | TGTGCCAGCAGCACTGCCACTAACTATGGCTACACCTTC | CASSTATNYGYTF
TRBJ2-5 | . | . | TRBV11-2 | TGTGCCAGCAGCCCTCCGGAGGGACTCCAAGAGACCCAGTACTTC | CASSPPEGLQETQYF
TRBJ1-1 | . | TRBD1 | TRBV5-1 | TGCGCCAGCCGCAGATCGACCGGGACAGGAAACACTGAAGCTTTCTTT | CASRRSTGTGNTEAFF